This is a list of T cell receptor beta chains from one sample in a study of cytomegalovirus exposure and HLA in healthy donors. The assay was immunoSEQ multiplex PCR, and TCRdb's table has in-frame clones only and misses some. The sample records about 180,000 clones, 80% being singletons. The specimen sequenced was PBMCs. The receptors were sampled from a woman aged 25 to 39 in good health and CMV-seronegative. CDR3s include the opening cysteine and the closing phenylalanine or tryptophan. The order of the fields is J gene, clone size, V gene, D gene, CDR3 DNA, CDR3 protein. The D gene is left open where the match is weak. Part of the rows lack a size; the others show once, few, many or a class for expanded clones.

TRBJ1-6 - TRBV10-2 TRBD1 TGCGCCAGCAGTGTCTTGGCAGGGGGCAGTTACAATTCACCCCTCCACTTT CASSVLAGGSYNSPLHF
TRBJ2-7 - TRBV6-1 TRBD1 TGTGCCAGCAGTCCGACAGGGGCGCTTACCTACGAGCAGTACTTC CASSPTGALTYEQYF
TRBJ1-1 - TRBV4-2 - TGTGCCAGCAGCCAACGGGGGGTGAACACTGAAGCTTTCTTT CASSQRGVNTEAFF
TRBJ2-7 - TRBV5-1 TRBD1 TGCGCCAGCACCCTAACCGGGACAGGCGGCGAGCAGTACTTC CASTLTGTGGEQYF
TRBJ2-5 - TRBV27 - TGTGCCAGCAGTGGGGCAGAAGAGACCCAGTACTTC CASSGAEETQYF
TRBJ1-6 - TRBV30 - TGTGCCTGGAGTGTACTGGCGGGGCCGCAGAATTCACCCCTCCACTTT CAWSVLAGPQNSPLHF
TRBJ1-2 - TRBV6-1 TRBD1 TGTGCCAGCACCTGGACAGGCTCCTATGGCTACACCTTC CASTWTGSYGYTF
TRBJ2-6 few TRBV5-4 - TGTGCCAGCAGCTTGCAGGGGGGGGCCAACGTCCTGACTTTC CASSLQGGANVLTF
TRBJ2-5 few TRBV7-2 - TGTGCCAGCAGCCAACCGACCAGCGGCGGGGAGACCCAGTACTTC CASSQPTSGGETQYF
TRBJ2-3 - TRBV7-3 TRBD2 TGTGCCAGCAGCTCCTTCGGGGGGTGGACAGATACGCAGTATTTT CASSSFGGWTDTQYF
TRBJ2-1 - TRBV2 TRBD2 TGTGCCAGCAGTGACAGCGGGGTGACCTCCTACAATGAGCAGTTCTTC CASSDSGVTSYNEQFF
TRBJ1-2 - TRBV5-1 TRBD1 TGCGCCAGCAGCTTGGCACAGGGGGAAGGCTACACCTTC CASSLAQGEGYTF
TRBJ1-1 - TRBV2 TRBD1 TGTGCCAGCACCCCGGGACAGTCGAACACTGAAGCTTTCTTT CASTPGQSNTEAFF
TRBJ2-3 - TRBV9 TRBD2 TGTGCCAGCAGCGTAGCGGGGAGGGTTTTCACAGATACGCAGTATTTT CASSVAGRVFTDTQYF
TRBJ1-1 - TRBV5-4 - TGTGCCAGCAGCCGCCGACAGGTCCTATTCAACACTGAAGCTTTCTTT CASSRRQVLFNTEAFF
TRBJ1-2 - TRBV29-1 - TGCAGCGTGGGAGGGGTTTACGGCTACACCTTC CSVGGVYGYTF
TRBJ1-2 - TRBV30 - TGTGCCTGTCCCTATGGCAGGGCTAACTATGGCTACACCTTC CACPYGRANYGYTF
TRBJ2-5 - TRBV27 - TGTGCCAGCAGTTTCCGAACCCTTAACAGGGAGACCCAGTACTTC CASSFRTLNRETQYF
TRBJ1-5 once TRBV10-2 - TGCGCCAGCAGTGCCCGCGGCAATCAGCCCCAGCATTTT CASSARGNQPQHF
TRBJ1-6 - TRBV2 TRBD1 TGTGCCAGCAGTCCGGCGGACAGGGGTCTGTCACCCCTCCACTTT CASSPADRGLSPLHF